This TCR beta chain came from a study of graft-versus-host responses after intestinal transplantation. Study-level information: Transplants were multivisceral, liver-intestinal, or isolated intestinal. After anti-thymocyte globulin induction, recipients took tacrolimus and steroids for 3 to 4 years.

TCRdb's copy holds only in-frame clones and misses some; the assay was immunoSEQ multiplex PCR. The sample shows 45,000 to 65,000 clones, about 94% of them seen only once. J gave up 4 bases and V 6 bases, and 6 bases lay outside the gene matches. The germline CDR1 and CDR2 sequences are SGHRS and YFSETQ. CDR3 size: 14 residues. Notes on this clone: Its antigen is unknown.

Whole-study results and caveats: GvH clones were found in recipient marrow; some appeared first in ileum or blood. Patients who carried graft-donor T cell macrochimerism also had high graft-versus-host to host-versus-graft clonal ratios in their allografts.

The rearrangement uses TRBV5-1 and TRBJ2-3, with TRBD1 matching over 9 bases. The source is a human donor who was the organ donor for an intestinal transplant. Sequences were derived from unstimulated CD4+ T cells sorted from spleen or lymph node cells, sampled before transplant. The CDR3 region has the DNA TGCGCCAGCACCACAGGGGGCAGGGCAGATACGCAGTATTTT. This codes for CASTTGGRADTQYF.